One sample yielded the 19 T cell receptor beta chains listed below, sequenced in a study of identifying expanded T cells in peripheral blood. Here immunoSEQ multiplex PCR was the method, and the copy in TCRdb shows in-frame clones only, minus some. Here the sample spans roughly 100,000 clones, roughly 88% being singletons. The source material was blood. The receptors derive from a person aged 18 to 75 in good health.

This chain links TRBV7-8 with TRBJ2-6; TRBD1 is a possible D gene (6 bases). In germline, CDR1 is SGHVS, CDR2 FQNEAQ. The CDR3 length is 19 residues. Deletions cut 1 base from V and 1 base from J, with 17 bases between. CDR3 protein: CASSLEVGAGLSGANVLTF. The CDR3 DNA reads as TGTGCCAGCAGCTTAGAAGTGGGGGCAGGGCTTTCTGGGGCCAACGTCCTGACTTTC.

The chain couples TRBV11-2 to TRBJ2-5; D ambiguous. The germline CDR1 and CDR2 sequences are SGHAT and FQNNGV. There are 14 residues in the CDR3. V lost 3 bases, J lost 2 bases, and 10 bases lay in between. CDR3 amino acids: CASSFSVRQETQYF. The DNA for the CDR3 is TGTGCCAGCAGCTTTTCTGTGCGGCAAGAGACCCAGTACTTC.

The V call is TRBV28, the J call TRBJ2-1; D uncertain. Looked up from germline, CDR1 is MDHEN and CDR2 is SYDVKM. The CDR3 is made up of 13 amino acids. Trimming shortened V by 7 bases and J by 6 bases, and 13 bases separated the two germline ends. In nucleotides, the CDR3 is TGTGCCAGCATCCGGAAATTTCCCAATGAGCAGTTCTTC. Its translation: CASIRKFPNEQFF.

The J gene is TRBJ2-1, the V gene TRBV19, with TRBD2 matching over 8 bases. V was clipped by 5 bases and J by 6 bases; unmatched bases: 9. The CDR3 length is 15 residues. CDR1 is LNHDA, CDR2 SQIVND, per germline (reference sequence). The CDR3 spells CASSRTSGVGNEQFF. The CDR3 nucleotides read TGTGCCAGTAGTCGTACTAGCGGTGTGGGCAATGAGCAGTTCTTC. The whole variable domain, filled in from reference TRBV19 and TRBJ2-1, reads DGGITQSPKYLFRKEGQNVTLSCEQNLNHDAMYWYRQDPGQGLRLIYYSQIVNDFQKGDIAEGYSVSREKKESFPLTVTSAQKNPTAFYLCASSRTSGVGNEQFFGPGTRLTVL.

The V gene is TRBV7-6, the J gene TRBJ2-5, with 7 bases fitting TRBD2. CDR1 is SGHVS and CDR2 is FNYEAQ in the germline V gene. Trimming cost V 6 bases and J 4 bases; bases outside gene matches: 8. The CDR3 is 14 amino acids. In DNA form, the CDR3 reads TGTGCCAGCAGTAACCAGTGGGGGGGAGAGACCCAGTACTTC. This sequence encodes CASSNQWGGETQYF.

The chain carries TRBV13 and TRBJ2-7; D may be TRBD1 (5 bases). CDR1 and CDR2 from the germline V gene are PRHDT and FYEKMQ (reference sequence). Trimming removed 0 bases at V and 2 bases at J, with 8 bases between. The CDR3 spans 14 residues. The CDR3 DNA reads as TGTGCCAGCAGCTTAGGCCTAGGGGCCTACGAGCAGTACTTC. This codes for CASSLGLGAYEQYF.

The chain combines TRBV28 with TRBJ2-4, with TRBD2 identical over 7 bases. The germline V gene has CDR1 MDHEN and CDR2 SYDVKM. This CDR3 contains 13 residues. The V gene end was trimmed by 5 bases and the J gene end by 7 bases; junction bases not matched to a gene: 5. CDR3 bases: TGTGCCAGCAGTCCCCGGGACTACAACATTCAGTACTTC. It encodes CASSPRDYNIQYF.

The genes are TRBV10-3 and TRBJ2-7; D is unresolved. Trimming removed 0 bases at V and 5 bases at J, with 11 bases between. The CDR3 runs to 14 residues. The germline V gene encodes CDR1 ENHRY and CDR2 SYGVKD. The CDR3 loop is CAISESSLGNEQYF. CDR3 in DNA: TGTGCCATCAGTGAGTCGAGTCTGGGAAACGAGCAGTACTTC.

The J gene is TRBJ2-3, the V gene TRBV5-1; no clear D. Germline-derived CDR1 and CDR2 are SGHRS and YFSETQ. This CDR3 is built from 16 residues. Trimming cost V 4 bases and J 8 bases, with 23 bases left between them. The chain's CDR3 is CASSALSTAPAGTQYF. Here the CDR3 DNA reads TGCGCCAGCAGCGCACTTTCCACGGCCCCAGCAGGTACGCAGTATTTT.

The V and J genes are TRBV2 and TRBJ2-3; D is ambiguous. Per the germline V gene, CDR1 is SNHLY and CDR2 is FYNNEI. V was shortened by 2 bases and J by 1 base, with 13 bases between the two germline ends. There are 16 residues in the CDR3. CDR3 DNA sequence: TGTGCCAGCAGTGAACCCGGAGTTAGGGGCACAGATACGCAGTATTTT. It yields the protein CASSEPGVRGTDTQYF.

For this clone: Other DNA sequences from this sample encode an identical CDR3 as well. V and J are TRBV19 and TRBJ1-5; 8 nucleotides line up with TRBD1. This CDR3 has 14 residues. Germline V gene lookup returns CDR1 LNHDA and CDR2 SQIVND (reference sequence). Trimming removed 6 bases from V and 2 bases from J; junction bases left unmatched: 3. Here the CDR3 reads CASSGQGGNQPQHF. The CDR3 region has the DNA TGTGCCAGTAGCGGACAGGGAGGCAATCAGCCCCAGCATTTT.

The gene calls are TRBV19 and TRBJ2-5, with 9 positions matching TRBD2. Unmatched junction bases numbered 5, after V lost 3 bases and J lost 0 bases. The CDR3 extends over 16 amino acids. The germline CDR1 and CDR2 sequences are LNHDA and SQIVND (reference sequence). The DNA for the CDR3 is TGTGCCAGTAGTATTGCGGGGGGGCCCGACCAAGAGACCCAGTACTTC. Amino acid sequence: CASSIAGGPDQETQYF. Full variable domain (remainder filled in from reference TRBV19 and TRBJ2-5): DGGITQSPKYLFRKEGQNVTLSCEQNLNHDAMYWYRQDPGQGLRLIYYSQIVNDFQKGDIAEGYSVSREKKESFPLTVTSAQKNPTAFYLCASSIAGGPDQETQYFGPGTRLLVL.

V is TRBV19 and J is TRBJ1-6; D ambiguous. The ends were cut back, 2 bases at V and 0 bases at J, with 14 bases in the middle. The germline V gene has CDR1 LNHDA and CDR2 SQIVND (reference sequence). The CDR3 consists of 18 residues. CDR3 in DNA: TGTGCCAGTAGTATAACTCTGGTTCCGAGCTCCTATAATTCACCCCTCCACTTT. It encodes CASSITLVPSSYNSPLHF.

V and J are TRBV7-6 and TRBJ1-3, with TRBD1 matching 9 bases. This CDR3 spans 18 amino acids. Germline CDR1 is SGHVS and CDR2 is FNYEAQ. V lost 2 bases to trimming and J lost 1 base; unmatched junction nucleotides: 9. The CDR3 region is CASSLLPGQGASGNTIYF. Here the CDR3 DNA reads TGTGCCAGCAGCTTATTGCCGGGACAGGGAGCTTCTGGAAACACCATATATTTT.

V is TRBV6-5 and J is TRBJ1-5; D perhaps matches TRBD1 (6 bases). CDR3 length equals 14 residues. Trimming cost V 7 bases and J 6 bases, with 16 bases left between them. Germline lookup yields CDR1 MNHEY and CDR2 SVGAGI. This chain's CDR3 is CASKTGTASQPQHF. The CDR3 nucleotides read TGTGCCAGCAAAACAGGGACCGCAAGTCAGCCCCAGCATTTT.

The CDR3 is CASSPGGSRQINEQYF. The DNA for the CDR3 is TGTGCCAGCAGCCCGGGTGGGAGTCGACAGATAAACGAGCAGTACTTC. This sequence joins TRBV7-6 and TRBJ2-7; perhaps D is TRBD1 or TRBD2 (5 bases each). The CDR3 runs to 16 residues. CDR1 SGHVS and CDR2 FNYEAQ come from the germline V gene. V gave up 5 bases and J gave up 5 bases, with 22 bases separating them.

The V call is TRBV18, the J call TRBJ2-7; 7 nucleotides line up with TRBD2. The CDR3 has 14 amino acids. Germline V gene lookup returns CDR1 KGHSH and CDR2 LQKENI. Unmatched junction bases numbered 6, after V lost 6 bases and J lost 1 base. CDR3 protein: CASSWGRASYEQYF. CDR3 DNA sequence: TGTGCCAGCTCCTGGGGGAGGGCTTCCTACGAGCAGTACTTC.

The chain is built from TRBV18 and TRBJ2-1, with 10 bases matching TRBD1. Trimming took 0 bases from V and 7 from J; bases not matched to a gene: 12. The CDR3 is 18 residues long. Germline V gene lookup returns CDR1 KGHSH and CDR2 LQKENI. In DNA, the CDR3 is TGTGCCAGCTCACCACCCCTTACAGACAGGGGGCTTTTGAATGAGCAGTTCTTC. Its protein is CASSPPLTDRGLLNEQFF.

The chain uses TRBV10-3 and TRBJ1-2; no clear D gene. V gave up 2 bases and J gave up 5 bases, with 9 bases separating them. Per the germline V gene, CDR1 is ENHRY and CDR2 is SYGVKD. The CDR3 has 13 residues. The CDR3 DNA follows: TGTGCCATCAGTGAGGAACAGAAGTATGGCTACACCTTC. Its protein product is CAISEEQKYGYTF.